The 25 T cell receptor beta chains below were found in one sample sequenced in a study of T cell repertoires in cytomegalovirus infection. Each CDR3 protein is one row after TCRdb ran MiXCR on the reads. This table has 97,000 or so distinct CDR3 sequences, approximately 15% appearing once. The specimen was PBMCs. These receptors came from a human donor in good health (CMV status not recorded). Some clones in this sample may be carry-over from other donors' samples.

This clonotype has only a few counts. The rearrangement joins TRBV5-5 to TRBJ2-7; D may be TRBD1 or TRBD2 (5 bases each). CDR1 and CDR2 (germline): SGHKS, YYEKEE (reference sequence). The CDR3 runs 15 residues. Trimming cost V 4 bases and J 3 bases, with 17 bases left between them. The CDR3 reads CASSRVRDAGYEQYF. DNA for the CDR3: TGTGCCAGCAGCCGGGTCAGGGATGCGGGCTACGAGCAGTACTTC.

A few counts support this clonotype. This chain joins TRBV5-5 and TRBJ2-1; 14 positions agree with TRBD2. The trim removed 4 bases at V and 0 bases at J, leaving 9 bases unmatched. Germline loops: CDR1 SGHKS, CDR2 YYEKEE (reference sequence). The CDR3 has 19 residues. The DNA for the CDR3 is TGTGCCAGCAGCGCCCCGGGACTAGCGGGGGTAAGCTCCTACAATGAGCAGTTCTTC. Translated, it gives CASSAPGLAGVSSYNEQFF.

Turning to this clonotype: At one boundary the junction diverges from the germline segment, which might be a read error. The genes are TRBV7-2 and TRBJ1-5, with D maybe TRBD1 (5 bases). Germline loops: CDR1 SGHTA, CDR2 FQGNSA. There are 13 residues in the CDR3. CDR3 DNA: TGTGTCAGCAGCTTGGACATGGGTCAGCCCCAGCATTTT. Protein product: CVSSLDMGQPQHF.

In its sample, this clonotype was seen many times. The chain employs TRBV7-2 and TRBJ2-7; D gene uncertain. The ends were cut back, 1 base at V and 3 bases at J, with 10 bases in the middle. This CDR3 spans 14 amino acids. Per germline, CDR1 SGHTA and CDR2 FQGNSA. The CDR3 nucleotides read TGTGCCAGCAGCTTAGTAGGGTTTTTCTACGAGCAGTACTTC. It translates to CASSLVGFFYEQYF. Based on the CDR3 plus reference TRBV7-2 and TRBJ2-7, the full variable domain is GAGVSQSPSNKVTEKGKDVELRCDPISGHTALYWYRQSLGQGLEFLIYFQGNSAPDKSGLPSDRFSAERTGGSVSTLTIQRTQQEDSAVYLCASSLVGFFYEQYFGPGTRLTVT.

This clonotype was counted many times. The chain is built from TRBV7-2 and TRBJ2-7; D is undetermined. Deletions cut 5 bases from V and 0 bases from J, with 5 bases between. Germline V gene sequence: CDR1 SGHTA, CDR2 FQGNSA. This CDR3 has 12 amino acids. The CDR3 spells CASSRSSYEQYF. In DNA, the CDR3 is TGTGCCAGCAGCCGTAGCTCCTACGAGCAGTACTTC.

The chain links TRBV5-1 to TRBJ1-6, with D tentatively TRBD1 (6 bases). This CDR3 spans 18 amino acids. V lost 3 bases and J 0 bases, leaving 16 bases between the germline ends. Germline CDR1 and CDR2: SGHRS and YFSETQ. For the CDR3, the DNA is TGCGCCAGCAGCTCGACAGGTACCGGTAGCTCCTATAATTCACCCCTCCACTTT. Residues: CASSSTGTGSSYNSPLHF. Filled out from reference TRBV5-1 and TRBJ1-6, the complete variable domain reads KAGVTQTPRYLIKTRGQQVTLSCSPISGHRSVSWYQQTPGQGLQFLFEYFSETQRNKGNFPGRFSGRQFSNSRSEMNVSTLELGDSALYLCASSSTGTGSSYNSPLHFGNGTRLTVT.

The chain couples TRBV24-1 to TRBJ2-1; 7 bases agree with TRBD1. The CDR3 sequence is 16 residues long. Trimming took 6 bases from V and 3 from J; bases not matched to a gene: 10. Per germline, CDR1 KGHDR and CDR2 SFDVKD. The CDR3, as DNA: TGTGCCACCAGTAAACCCTCCGGACAGGACTACAATGAGCAGTTCTTC. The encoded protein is CATSKPSGQDYNEQFF.

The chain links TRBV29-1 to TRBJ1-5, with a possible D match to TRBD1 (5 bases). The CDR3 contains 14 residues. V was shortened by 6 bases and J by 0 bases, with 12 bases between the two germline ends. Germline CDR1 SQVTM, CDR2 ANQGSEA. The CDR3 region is CSVGTVDSNQPQHF. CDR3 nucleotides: TGCAGCGTCGGGACCGTGGATAGCAATCAGCCCCAGCATTTT.

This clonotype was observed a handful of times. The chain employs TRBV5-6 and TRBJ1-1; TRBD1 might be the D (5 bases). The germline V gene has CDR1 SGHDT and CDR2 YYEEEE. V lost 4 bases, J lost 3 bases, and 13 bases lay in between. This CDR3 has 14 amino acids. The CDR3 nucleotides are TGTGCCAGCAGCGACTTGACAGTTTACACTGAAGCTTTCTTT. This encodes CASSDLTVYTEAFF.

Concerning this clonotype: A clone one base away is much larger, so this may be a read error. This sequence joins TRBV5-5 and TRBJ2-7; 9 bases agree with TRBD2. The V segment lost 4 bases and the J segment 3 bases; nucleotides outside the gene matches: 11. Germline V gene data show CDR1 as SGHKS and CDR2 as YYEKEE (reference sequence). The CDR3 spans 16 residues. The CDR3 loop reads CASSVASLAGFYEQYF. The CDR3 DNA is TGTGCCAGCAGCGTGGCATCGCTAGCGGGGTTCTACGAGCAGTACTTC.

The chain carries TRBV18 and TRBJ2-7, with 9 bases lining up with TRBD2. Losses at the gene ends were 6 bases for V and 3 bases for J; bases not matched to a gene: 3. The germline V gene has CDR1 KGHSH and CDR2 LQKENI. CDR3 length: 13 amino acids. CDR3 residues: CASSSGGFYEQYF. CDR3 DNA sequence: TGTGCCAGCTCTAGCGGGGGCTTCTACGAGCAGTACTTC.

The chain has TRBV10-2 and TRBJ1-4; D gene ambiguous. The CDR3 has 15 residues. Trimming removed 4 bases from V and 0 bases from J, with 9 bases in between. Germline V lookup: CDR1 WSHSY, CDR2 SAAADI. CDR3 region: CASSVTLPTNEKLFF. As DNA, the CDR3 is TGCGCCAGCAGTGTAACCCTCCCAACTAATGAAAAACTGTTTTTT.

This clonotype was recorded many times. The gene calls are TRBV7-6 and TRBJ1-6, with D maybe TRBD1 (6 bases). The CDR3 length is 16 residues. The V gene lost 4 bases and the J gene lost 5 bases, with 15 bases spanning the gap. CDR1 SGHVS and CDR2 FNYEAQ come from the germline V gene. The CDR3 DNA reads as TGTGCCAGCAGCTCGGGACACCTTATAAATAATTCACCCCTCCACTTT. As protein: CASSSGHLINNSPLHF.

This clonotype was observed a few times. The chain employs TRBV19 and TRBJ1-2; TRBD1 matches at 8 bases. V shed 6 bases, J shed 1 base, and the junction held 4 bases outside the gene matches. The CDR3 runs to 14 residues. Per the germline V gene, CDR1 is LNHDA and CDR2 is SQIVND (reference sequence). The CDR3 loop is CASSPTGVNYGYTF. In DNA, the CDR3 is TGTGCCAGTAGCCCGACAGGGGTTAACTATGGCTACACCTTC.

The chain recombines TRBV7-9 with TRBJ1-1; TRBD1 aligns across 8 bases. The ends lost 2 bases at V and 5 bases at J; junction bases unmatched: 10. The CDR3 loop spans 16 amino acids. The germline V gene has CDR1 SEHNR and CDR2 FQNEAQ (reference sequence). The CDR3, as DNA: TGTGCCAGCAGCTTACCGAGACAGGGGTTGGTGACTGAAGCTTTCTTT. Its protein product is CASSLPRQGLVTEAFF. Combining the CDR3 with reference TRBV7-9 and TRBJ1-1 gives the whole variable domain DTGVSQNPRHKITKRGQNVTFRCDPISEHNRLYWYRQTLGQGPEFLTYFQNEAQLEKSRLLSDRFSAERPKGSFSTLEIQRTEQGDSAMYLCASSLPRQGLVTEAFFGQGTRLTVV.

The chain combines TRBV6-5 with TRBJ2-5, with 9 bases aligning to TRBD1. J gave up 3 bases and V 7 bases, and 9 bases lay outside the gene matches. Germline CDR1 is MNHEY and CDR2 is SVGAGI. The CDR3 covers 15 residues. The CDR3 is CASINRGRGKETQYF. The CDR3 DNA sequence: TGTGCCAGCATTAACAGGGGGCGCGGAAAAGAGACCCAGTACTTC.

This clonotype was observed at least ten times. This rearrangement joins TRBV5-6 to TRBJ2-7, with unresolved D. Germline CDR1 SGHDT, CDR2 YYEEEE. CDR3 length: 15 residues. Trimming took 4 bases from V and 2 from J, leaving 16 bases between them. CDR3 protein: CASSMERTVAYEQYF. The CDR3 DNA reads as TGTGCCAGCAGCATGGAACGGACGGTCGCCTACGAGCAGTACTTC. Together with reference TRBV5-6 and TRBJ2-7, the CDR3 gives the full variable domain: DAGVTQSPTHLIKTRGQQVTLRCSPKSGHDTVSWYQQALGQGPQFIFQYYEEEERQRGNFPDRFSGHQFPNYSSELNVNALLLGDSALYLCASSMERTVAYEQYFGPGTRLTVT.

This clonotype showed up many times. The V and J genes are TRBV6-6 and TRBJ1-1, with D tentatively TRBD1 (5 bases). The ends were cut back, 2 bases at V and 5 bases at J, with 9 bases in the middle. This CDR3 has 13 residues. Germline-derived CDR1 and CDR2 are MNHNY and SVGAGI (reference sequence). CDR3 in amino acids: CASSYRGKTEAFF. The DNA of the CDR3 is TGTGCCAGCAGTTACAGGGGTAAGACTGAAGCTTTCTTT.

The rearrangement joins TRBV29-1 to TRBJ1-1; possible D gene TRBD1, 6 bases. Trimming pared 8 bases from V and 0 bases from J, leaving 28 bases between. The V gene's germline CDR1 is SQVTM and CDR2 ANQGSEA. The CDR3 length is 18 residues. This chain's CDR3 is CSTGSLSGTDRMNTEAFF. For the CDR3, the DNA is TGCAGCACCGGCTCTTTATCAGGGACGGACAGAATGAACACTGAAGCTTTCTTT.

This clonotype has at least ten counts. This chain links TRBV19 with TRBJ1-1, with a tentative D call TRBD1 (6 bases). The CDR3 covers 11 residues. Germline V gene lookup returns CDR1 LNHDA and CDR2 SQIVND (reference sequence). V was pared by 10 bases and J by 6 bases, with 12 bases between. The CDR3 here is CATGGIAEAFF. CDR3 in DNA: TGTGCCACTGGGGGCATCGCTGAAGCTTTCTTT.

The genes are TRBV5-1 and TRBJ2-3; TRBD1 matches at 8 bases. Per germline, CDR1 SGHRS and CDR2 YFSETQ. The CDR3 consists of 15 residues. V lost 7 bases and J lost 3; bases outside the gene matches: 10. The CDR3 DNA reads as TGCGCCAGCCTAGAGACAGGGGATTATACAGATACGCAGTATTTT. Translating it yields CASLETGDYTDTQYF.

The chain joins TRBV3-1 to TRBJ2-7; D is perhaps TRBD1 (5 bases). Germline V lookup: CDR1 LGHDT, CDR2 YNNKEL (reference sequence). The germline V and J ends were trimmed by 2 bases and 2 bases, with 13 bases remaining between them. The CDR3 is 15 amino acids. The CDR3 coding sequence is TGTGCCAGCAGCCAACGGCCGACAGCGACCTACGAGCAGTACTTC. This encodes CASSQRPTATYEQYF.

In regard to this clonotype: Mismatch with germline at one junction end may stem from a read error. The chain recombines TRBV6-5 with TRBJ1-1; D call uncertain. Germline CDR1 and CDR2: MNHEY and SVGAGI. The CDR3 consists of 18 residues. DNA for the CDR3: TGTGCCAGAAGTTACTCGGGAGGTAGTACAAAACCGGACTCTGAAGCTTTCTTT. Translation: CARSYSGGSTKPDSEAFF.

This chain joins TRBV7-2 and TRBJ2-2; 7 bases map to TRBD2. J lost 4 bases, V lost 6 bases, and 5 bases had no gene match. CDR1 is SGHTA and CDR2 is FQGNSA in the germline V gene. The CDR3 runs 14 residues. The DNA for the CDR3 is TGTGCCAGCAGACCCCTAGCGGCCACCGGGGAGCTGTTTTTT. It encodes CASRPLAATGELFF. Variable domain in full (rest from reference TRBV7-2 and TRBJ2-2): GAGVSQSPSNKVTEKGKDVELRCDPISGHTALYWYRQSLGQGLEFLIYFQGNSAPDKSGLPSDRFSAERTGGSVSTLTIQRTQQEDSAVYLCASRPLAATGELFFGEGSRLTVL.

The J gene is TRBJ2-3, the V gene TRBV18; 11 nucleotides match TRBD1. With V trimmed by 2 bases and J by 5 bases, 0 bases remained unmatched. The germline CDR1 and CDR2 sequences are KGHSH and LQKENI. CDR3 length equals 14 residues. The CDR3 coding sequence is TGTGCCAGCTCACCAGGGACAGGGGGAGATACGCAGTATTTT. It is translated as CASSPGTGGDTQYF.